This T cell receptor (beta chain) was identified in a study of metastatic and nonmetastatic thyroid tumors. Overall study: For malignant and benign thyroid patients, tumor or nodule tissue and blood were the sources whose repertoires were compared.

Original methodology: Building a distant-metastasis classifier for papillary thyroid cancer drew on CDR3 differences across clinicopathological groups. TCRdb re-called clones from the PCR reads using MiXCR. None of the V and J calls come from the authors' own analysis; TCRdb made them. Here the sample spans approximately 19,000 clones, over 20% being singletons. Comments on this clone: The antigen remains undetermined.

Study-wide findings and caveats: Significantly higher TCR beta diversity was reportedly seen in malignant thyroid tumors than benign nodules, in blood and tumor.

Between the trimmed V and J ends, which lost 4 bases and 2 bases, there was a span of 9 bases. Germline V lookup: CDR1 SGHNT, CDR2 YENEEA. The CDR3 loop spans 13 amino acids. Patients underwent thyroid surgery, and none had received any treatment before it. The rearrangement joins TRBV11-3 to TRBJ2-7; D might be TRBD1 or TRBD2, each matching 5 bases. This receptor was taken from a male donor with papillary thyroid cancer or a benign thyroid nodule (not recorded which). Some clones in this sample may be carry-over from other donors' samples. Sequenced input: tumor tissue. This chain's CDR3 is CASSYRDAYEQYF. CDR3 DNA sequence: TGTGCCAGCAGCTACCGGGACGCCTACGAGCAGTACTTC. Variable domain in full (rest from reference TRBV11-3 and TRBJ2-7): EAGVVQSPRYKIIEKKQPVAFWCNPISGHNTLYWYLQNLGQGPELLIRYENEEAVDDSQLPKDRFSAERLKGVDSTLKIQPAELGDSAVYLCASSYRDAYEQYFGPGTRLTVT.